Detailed here is one T cell receptor beta chain. The sample belongs to a study of identifying expanded T cells in peripheral blood. CDR1 is LNHDA and CDR2 is SQIVND in the germline V gene (reference sequence). Trimming took 7 bases from V and 6 from J; bases not matched to a gene: 4. The length of the CDR3 is 13 residues. During the collection period, no donor immune events like infections were recorded. Assay used: immunoSEQ multiplex PCR; TCRdb lists only in-frame clones, some missing. The sample records tens of thousands of clones, about four fifths being singletons. Input material: blood. The sequence was collected from a person between 18 and 70 years old in good health. V and J are TRBV19 and TRBJ2-1; 9 bases match TRBD2. As DNA, the CDR3 is TGTGCCAGTACTAGCGGGATTGGCAATGAGCAGTTCTTC. Translation: CASTSGIGNEQFF.